These 30 T cell receptor beta chains were sequenced from one sample in a study of T cells in Graves' hyperthyroidism and ophthalmopathy. The CDR3 regions of TCR beta were amplified from RNA transcripts. HTBI primers were used for first-round RT-PCR of the TCR CDR3. TCRdb called the multiplex PCR reads again in MiXCR, with one record for every CDR3 protein. The sample shows some 500,000 distinct CDR3 sequences, about 15% of them seen only once. Sequencing used blood. Source of these receptors: a young woman with Graves' hyperthyroidism.

V and J are TRBV7-9 and TRBJ1-4; 10 bases are shared with TRBD1. The germline CDR1 and CDR2 sequences are SEHNR and FQNEAQ (reference sequence). This CDR3 contains 14 residues. V was clipped by 6 bases and J by 10 bases; unmatched bases: 8. The CDR3 sequence: CASRSGQGLGKLFF. As DNA, the CDR3 is TGTGCCAGCAGGTCGGGACAGGGGCTTGGAAAACTGTTTTTT.

The V and J genes are TRBV30 and TRBJ1-3, with D hard to call. From germline, CDR1 is GTSNPN and CDR2 SVGIG (reference sequence). The CDR3 runs 14 residues. Between the trimmed V and J ends, which lost 1 base and 0 bases, there was a span of 7 bases. The CDR3, as DNA: TGTGCCTGGAGTGGAGGAACCTCTGGAAACACCATATATTTT. Translation gives CAWSGGTSGNTIYF.

The CDR3 nucleotides are TGTGCCAGCAGACCAACGGGGCTGGGGTCACCCCTCCACTTT. Its translation: CASRPTGLGSPLHF. The chain uses TRBV6-1 and TRBJ1-6; TRBD1 is a possible D gene (5 bases). This CDR3 region has 14 residues. V lost 6 bases and J 10 bases, leaving 16 bases between the germline ends. CDR1 is MNHNS, CDR2 SASEGT, per germline.

This chain links TRBV30 with TRBJ2-5, with 12 bases aligning to TRBD2. The J segment lost 5 bases and the V segment lost 5 bases, leaving 3 bases of the junction unmatched. The CDR3 covers 13 residues. Per germline, CDR1 GTSNPN and CDR2 SVGIG (reference sequence). The CDR3 is CAWGLAGIETQYF. In nucleotides, the CDR3 is TGTGCCTGGGGACTAGCGGGAATTGAGACCCAGTACTTC.

The CDR3 here is CASSQDEVDYEQYF. The CDR3 DNA is TGCGCCAGCAGCCAAGATGAGGTAGACTACGAGCAGTACTTC. V is TRBV4-1 and J is TRBJ2-7; D is uncertain. Germline values: CDR1 MGHRA, CDR2 YSYEKL. Trimming took off 0 bases at V and 3 bases at J, with 9 bases between the two ends. This CDR3 is built from 14 residues.

This clonotype was detected many times. The V call is TRBV13, the J call TRBJ2-1; TRBD1 is a possible D gene (5 bases). The CDR3 length is 14 residues. Germline CDR1 reads PRHDT; CDR2 reads FYEKMQ (reference sequence). Trimming removed 3 bases at V and 10 bases at J, with 16 bases between. The CDR3 loop is CASSFGRVFYEQFF. In nucleotides, the CDR3 is TGTGCCAGCAGCTTTGGCAGGGTATTTTACGAGCAGTTCTTC.

This clonotype showed up just a few times. V usage is TRBV20-1 and J usage is TRBJ1-3; weak D call: TRBD1 (6 bases). This CDR3 is 15 amino acids long. Trimming shortened V by 5 bases and J by 4 bases, and 18 bases separated the two germline ends. CDR1 and CDR2 from the germline V gene are DFQATT and SNEGSKA (reference sequence). CDR3 in amino acids: CSAWGWGGSGNTIYF. In nucleotides, the CDR3 is TGCAGTGCTTGGGGATGGGGGGGCTCGGGAAACACCATATATTTT.

This clonotype was observed at least ten times. V and J are TRBV5-1 and TRBJ2-7; 7 bases line up with TRBD2. This CDR3 spans 15 amino acids. CDR1 and CDR2 (germline): SGHRS, YFSETQ. Germline trimming cut 0 bases from V and 3 bases from J; bases unmatched to any gene: 6. CDR3: CASSLGTAGSYEQYF. CDR3 DNA sequence: TGCGCCAGCAGCTTGGGTACAGCGGGGAGCTACGAGCAGTACTTC.

This clonotype was seen repeatedly, ten times or more. The chain links TRBV30 to TRBJ2-1; no clear D gene. V was pared by 0 bases and J by 6 bases, with 6 bases between. CDR3 length: 12 residues. Germline CDR1 reads GTSNPN; CDR2 reads SVGIG (reference sequence). DNA for the CDR3: TGTGCCTGGAGTGTTGGTTCCAATGAGCAGTTCTTC. It codes for CAWSVGSNEQFF. Using reference TRBV30 and TRBJ2-1 for the parts outside the CDR3, the full variable domain is SQTIHQWPATLVQPVGSPLSLECTVEGTSNPNLYWYRQAAGRGLQLLFYSVGIGQISSEVPQNLSASRPQDRQFILSSKKLLLSDSGFYLCAWSVGSNEQFFGPGTRLTVL.

This clonotype was observed a handful of times. The CDR3 DNA follows: TGCGCCAGCAGCTTGGGGGGGCGAGTAGACATTCAGTACTTC. Translating it yields CASSLGGRVDIQYF. The chain joins TRBV5-1 to TRBJ2-4, with D maybe TRBD1 (6 bases). V was trimmed by 0 bases and J by 8 bases, leaving 12 bases between them. The CDR3 sequence is 14 residues long. CDR1 is SGHRS, CDR2 YFSETQ, per germline.

This clonotype came up many times. The V and J genes are TRBV3-1 and TRBJ1-6; 8 bases map to TRBD1. Trimming at V came to 2 bases and at J to 9 bases, leaving 3 bases not matched to a gene. Per germline, CDR1 LGHDT and CDR2 YNNKEL (reference sequence). The CDR3 is made up of 14 amino acids. This chain's CDR3 is CASSQPDRASPLHF. The DNA of the CDR3 is TGTGCCAGCAGCCAACCGGACAGGGCTTCACCCCTCCACTTT.

This clonotype has at least ten counts. V usage is TRBV5-1 and J usage is TRBJ1-1; TRBD1 aligns across 11 bases. Trimming cost V 0 bases and J 6 bases; bases outside gene matches: 10. The CDR3 has 17 amino acids. In germline, CDR1 is SGHRS, CDR2 YFSETQ. The CDR3 region is CASSLVGQGVLFSEAFF. For the CDR3, the DNA is TGCGCCAGCAGCTTGGTGGGACAGGGGGTTTTGTTCTCTGAAGCTTTCTTT.

This clonotype was counted at least ten times. This sequence joins TRBV11-2 and TRBJ2-5; D perhaps matches TRBD2 (7 bases). In germline, CDR1 is SGHAT, CDR2 FQNNGV. Between the trimmed V and J ends, which lost 5 bases and 0 bases, there was a span of 16 bases. This CDR3 is built from 16 residues. The CDR3: CASSRGVGGDQETQYF. The CDR3 DNA is TGTGCCAGCAGCCGAGGCGTAGGGGGGGACCAAGAGACCCAGTACTTC.

This clonotype came up many times. The CDR3 loop reads CASSLVRGPGQGGHNTEAFF. CDR3 nucleotides: TGTGCCAGCAGCTTAGTACGGGGTCCGGGACAGGGAGGCCATAACACTGAAGCTTTCTTT. This rearrangement joins TRBV11-2 to TRBJ1-1; 9 bases are shared with TRBD1. V dropped 1 base and J dropped 2; count of bases not matched to a gene: 17. Germline assignment: CDR1 SGHAT and CDR2 FQNNGV. CDR3 length equals 20 residues.

The chain carries TRBV6-1 and TRBJ2-7, with D tentatively TRBD1 or TRBD2 (6 bases each). Germline values: CDR1 MNHNS, CDR2 SASEGT. V shed 1 base and J shed 2 bases, with 15 bases lying between them. The CDR3 contains 16 residues. The CDR3 loop reads CASSEGWGAGTYEQYV. CDR3 nucleotides: TGTGCCAGCAGTGAAGGGTGGGGGGCGGGAACCTACGAGCAGTACGTC.

Comment on this clonotype: This may stem from a read error, because a much larger clone lies one nucleotide away. The V call is TRBV3-1, the J call TRBJ2-2; no firm D call. Trimming cost V 1 base and J 10 bases, with 13 bases left between them. The germline V gene encodes CDR1 LGHDT and CDR2 YNNKEL (reference sequence). The CDR3 runs 14 residues. CDR3 residues: CASSQASPDEELFF. For the CDR3, the DNA is TGTGCCAGCAGCCAAGCCAGTCCGGACGAGGAGCTGTTTTTT.

The CDR3 loop reads CASSQDRGVYGYTF. The CDR3, as DNA: TGCGCCAGCAGCCAAGATAGGGGAGTCTATGGCTACACCTTC. This chain links TRBV4-1 with TRBJ1-2; tentatively, D is TRBD1 (5 bases). This CDR3 spans 14 amino acids. Germline V CDR1 and CDR2: MGHRA, YSYEKL. Trimming pared 0 bases from V and 4 bases from J, leaving 9 bases between.

In its sample, this clonotype was seen a few times. The rearrangement uses TRBV6-5 and TRBJ2-1; D gene unclear. Between the trimmed V and J ends, which lost 5 bases and 2 bases, there was a span of 10 bases. This CDR3 is 14 amino acids long. From germline, CDR1 is MNHEY and CDR2 SVGAGI. The CDR3 DNA reads TGTGCCAGCAGTAACCCGAGCGCCTACAATGAGCAGTTCTTC. This sequence encodes CASSNPSAYNEQFF.

This clonotype was counted at least ten times. The J gene is TRBJ2-2, the V gene TRBV27; 7 nucleotides align to TRBD2. Germline-derived CDR1 and CDR2 are MNHEY and SMNVEV (reference sequence). The V and J ends lost 2 bases and 1 base, in that order; junction bases with no gene match: 7. The CDR3 spans 17 residues. The CDR3 spells CASSLEGRGMNTGELFF. In nucleotides, the CDR3 is TGTGCCAGCAGTTTAGAGGGGCGGGGGATGAACACCGGGGAGCTGTTTTTT.

The table lists this clonotype with many counts. The chain has TRBV10-1 and TRBJ2-1; 9 bases line up with TRBD2. CDR3 size: 16 residues. The ends lost 3 bases at V and 4 bases at J; junction bases unmatched: 7. The V gene's germline CDR1 is WNHNN and CDR2 SYGVQD (reference sequence). DNA for the CDR3: TGCGCCAGCAGTGAATTCGGTAGCGGGAGATACAATGAGCAGTTCTTC. Amino acid sequence: CASSEFGSGRYNEQFF.

This clonotype was seen many times. V gene TRBV2 combines with J gene TRBJ2-5; D is unclear. V was trimmed by 5 bases and J by 5 bases, leaving 12 bases between them. Germline CDR1 SNHLY, CDR2 FYNNEI. The CDR3 sequence is 13 residues long. DNA for the CDR3: TGTGCCAGCAGTCGCCAGGATTGGGAGACCCAGTACTTC. This sequence encodes CASSRQDWETQYF.

This clonotype was detected ten times or more. The rearrangement links TRBV20-1 to TRBJ2-2; no firm D call. V was trimmed by 5 bases and J by 5 bases, leaving 15 bases between them. This CDR3 spans 14 amino acids. Per germline, CDR1 DFQATT and CDR2 SNEGSKA (reference sequence). The CDR3 region has the DNA TGCAGTGCTCGTCGGCTACGATATACCGGGGAGCTGTTTTTT. This codes for CSARRLRYTGELFF.

This clonotype was seen a handful of times. V usage is TRBV19 and J usage is TRBJ1-2; 10 nucleotides line up with TRBD1. J lost 5 bases, V lost 7 bases, and 16 bases had no gene match. Germline V CDR1 and CDR2: LNHDA, SQIVND (reference sequence). CDR3 length: 17 residues. CDR3 in amino acids: CASTITGTGDWGYGYTF. The CDR3 DNA reads as TGTGCCAGTACCATTACCGGGACAGGGGATTGGGGGTATGGCTACACCTTC.

This rearrangement joins TRBV29-1 to TRBJ1-1, with D hard to call. Per the germline V gene, CDR1 is SQVTM and CDR2 is ANQGSEA. CDR3 length equals 11 residues. V was clipped by 4 bases and J by 8 bases, with 11 bases between them. The CDR3 region is CSVGSGQEAFF. Here the CDR3 DNA reads TGCAGCGTTGGGAGTGGGCAGGAAGCTTTCTTT.

This clonotype appeared many times. The chain joins TRBV30 to TRBJ2-1; 10 nucleotides agree with TRBD1. CDR3 size: 16 residues. With 0 bases clipped from V and 9 bases from J, the junction kept 11 bases outside the gene matches. The germline CDR1 and CDR2 sequences are GTSNPN and SVGIG (reference sequence). CDR3 nucleotide sequence: TGTGCCTGGAGTGTACAGGGACAGGGGAAGCATGGTGAGCAGTTCTTC. This codes for CAWSVQGQGKHGEQFF.

The chain combines TRBV30 with TRBJ2-3; D is ambiguous. Germline CDR1 GTSNPN, CDR2 SVGIG (reference sequence). V lost 5 bases to trimming and J lost 4 bases, with 7 bases between them. The CDR3 consists of 11 residues. The CDR3 spells CAWAEADTQYF. The CDR3, as DNA: TGTGCCTGGGCCGAGGCAGATACGCAGTATTTT.

This clonotype was counted a few times. This chain connects TRBV6-1 to TRBJ2-1, with TRBD1 identical over 9 bases. This CDR3 is built from 14 residues. The junction had 11 bases not matched to a gene; V was cut back by 6 bases and J by 11 bases. Germline lookup yields CDR1 MNHNS and CDR2 SASEGT. CDR3 residues: CASRTGQGLVKQFF. The DNA for the CDR3 is TGTGCCAGCAGAACGGGACAGGGACTGGTCAAGCAGTTCTTC.

In this sample, this clonotype turned up many times. The chain links TRBV7-3 to TRBJ2-1; 9 bases are a match to TRBD1. J was trimmed by 5 bases and V by 2 bases; bases with no gene match: 4. Per germline, CDR1 SGHTA and CDR2 FQGTGA. The CDR3 covers 15 residues. This chain's CDR3 is CASSLGGQGNNEQFF. The CDR3 DNA sequence: TGTGCCAGCAGCTTAGGGGGACAGGGCAACAATGAGCAGTTCTTC. Together with reference TRBV7-3 and TRBJ2-1, the CDR3 gives the full variable domain: GAGVSQTPSNKVTEKGKYVELRCDPISGHTALYWYRQSLGQGPEFLIYFQGTGAADDSGLPNDRFFAVRPEGSVSTLKIQRTERGDSAVYLCASSLGGQGNNEQFFGPGTRLTVL.

As regards this clonotype: A much bigger clone sits one base away, suggesting this may be a read error. The chain links TRBV14 to TRBJ1-2; D is unclear. From germline, CDR1 is SGHDN and CDR2 FVKESK. The CDR3 has 15 amino acids. Between the trimmed V and J ends, which lost 4 bases and 4 bases, there was a span of 16 bases. The CDR3: CASSLEDRAFYGYTF. DNA for the CDR3: TGTGCCAGCAGCCTGGAGGACCGAGCTTTCTATGGCTACACCTTC.

V usage is TRBV20-1 and J usage is TRBJ2-4, with TRBD2 matching 10 bases. Germline CDR1 and CDR2: DFQATT and SNEGSKA (reference sequence). V shed 2 bases, J shed 5 bases, and the junction held 6 bases outside the gene matches. The CDR3 runs to 15 residues. CDR3 in amino acids: CSARSGRDPQNIQYF. For the CDR3, the DNA is TGCAGTGCTAGAAGCGGGAGGGACCCCCAAAACATTCAGTACTTC.